The sequence of this T cell receptor (beta chain) was determined in a study of blood T cell repertoires in COVID-19. Study-level information: COVID-19 samples from acute and convalescent phases originated in the United States, Italy and Spain. Sources were T cells, B-cell-depleted T cells, or PBMCs; the material itself was cDNA or gDNA.

Original handling: Reference gene primer amplification gave estimated nucleated cell counts. The method was immunoSEQ multiplex PCR; TCRdb's version includes in-frame clones alone and lacks a portion of them. V and J calls and clone size are as listed in that table; D and trimming were resolved from the DNA. The sample records tens of thousands of clones, about 87% being singletons. It was during active infection that Seattle patients were enrolled and then longitudinally followed. In this sample, this clone turned up once. From germline, CDR1 is SSHAT and CDR2 FNYEAQ (reference sequence). V lost 6 bases, J lost 4 bases, and 15 bases lay in between. The CDR3 is made up of 15 amino acids.

The sequence derives from a man in his forties or fifties with COVID-19, enrolled during active disease. The specimen was peripheral blood. V and J are TRBV7-7 and TRBJ2-2; D is unclear. CDR3 amino acids: CASSPGLVGTGELFF. For the CDR3, the DNA is TGTGCCAGCAGTCCCGGGTTGGTGGGCACCGGGGAGCTGTTTTTT. Complete variable domain (other parts from reference TRBV7-7 and TRBJ2-2): GAGVSQSPRYKVTKRGQDVTLRCDPISSHATLYWYQQALGQGPEFLTYFNYEAQPDKSGLPSDRFSAERPEGSISTLTIQRTEQRDSAMYRCASSPGLVGTGELFFGEGSRLTVL.